These 8 T cell receptor beta chains were all obtained from the same sample, sequenced in a study of blood T cell repertoires in COVID-19. The method was immunoSEQ multiplex PCR; TCRdb's version includes in-frame clones alone and lacks a portion of them. The sample contains 80,000 to 130,000 clones, nearly 90% of which appear only once. Sequencing used peripheral blood. The receptors come from a woman between 55 and 75 years old with acute or convalescent COVID-19.

The V and J genes are TRBV18 and TRBJ1-2, with D possibly being TRBD1 (6 bases). The length of the CDR3 is 16 residues. Germline assignment: CDR1 KGHSH and CDR2 LQKENI. V lost 3 bases and J 6 bases, leaving 20 bases between the germline ends. This CDR3 reads CASSPNTGSSDHGYTF. CDR3 bases: TGTGCCAGCTCACCGAATACAGGGTCTTCAGATCATGGCTACACCTTC.

This rearrangement joins TRBV10-3 to TRBJ2-1, with TRBD2 as a possible D gene (5 bases). The CDR3 is made up of 15 amino acids. Per germline, CDR1 ENHRY and CDR2 SYGVKD. The V gene lost 4 bases and the J gene lost 7 bases, with 17 bases spanning the gap. The CDR3 region has the DNA TGTGCCATCAGTGGGGCTAGTCGGGAATTGAATGAGCAGTTCTTC. It yields the protein CAISGASRELNEQFF.

The chain joins TRBV5-1 to TRBJ2-3, with TRBD2 identical over 16 bases. CDR1 is SGHRS and CDR2 is YFSETQ in the germline V gene. The V gene end was trimmed by 5 bases and the J gene end by 6 bases; junction bases not matched to a gene: 3. This CDR3 contains 15 residues. Here the CDR3 DNA reads TGCGCCAGCAGACAGGGACTAGCGGGAGGGGATACGCAGTATTTT. Encoded protein: CASRQGLAGGDTQYF.

This clone was seen a single time. The rearrangement uses TRBV19 and TRBJ1-1; 7 positions agree with TRBD1. Trimming cost V 8 bases and J 7 bases; bases outside gene matches: 10. Germline lookup yields CDR1 LNHDA and CDR2 SQIVND (reference sequence). This CDR3 is built from 13 residues. Here the CDR3 DNA reads TGTGCCAGTGCCCGGGACAGTCAGGTTGAAGCTTTCTTT. Amino acid sequence: CASARDSQVEAFF.

The chain links TRBV11-2 to TRBJ2-7, with 7 positions matching TRBD2. With 2 bases clipped from V and 5 bases from J, the junction kept 6 bases outside the gene matches. CDR1 is SGHAT and CDR2 is FQNNGV in the germline V gene. This CDR3 spans 14 amino acids. As DNA, the CDR3 is TGTGCCAGCAGCTTATCGACTAGCCGGAACGAGCAGTACGTC. Protein product: CASSLSTSRNEQYV.

V usage is TRBV9 and J usage is TRBJ1-1; 11 positions agree with TRBD1. Trimming took 3 bases from V and 9 from J; bases not matched to a gene: 10. In germline, CDR1 is SGDLS, CDR2 YYNGEE. The CDR3 length is 15 residues. The CDR3 loop is CASSGIGQGAEKAFF. The CDR3 coding sequence is TGTGCCAGCAGCGGCATAGGACAGGGGGCCGAGAAAGCTTTCTTT.

V and J are TRBV2 and TRBJ1-1, with D possibly TRBD1 on 6 matching bases. The CDR3 has 13 amino acids. V was pared by 8 bases and J by 2 bases, with 12 bases between. The germline gives CDR1 SNHLY, CDR2 FYNNEI. For the CDR3, the DNA is TGTGCCAGCCGACAGGTCCTTAACACTGAAGCTTTCTTT. Protein: CASRQVLNTEAFF.

The chain couples TRBV6-5 to TRBJ1-2, with 7 bases lining up with TRBD1. The CDR3 length is 14 residues. The trim removed 7 bases at V and 6 bases at J, leaving 11 bases unmatched. Germline assignment: CDR1 MNHEY and CDR2 SVGAGI. CDR3 DNA sequence: TGTGCCAGCAACCGACGACAGGGAGTGGATGGCTACACCTTC. It codes for CASNRRQGVDGYTF.